Included here is one T cell receptor beta chain sequence, with context. This entry belongs to a study of fetal regulatory T cell absence and autoimmunity. Sequencing was performed with immunoSEQ multiplex PCR; in TCRdb, only in-frame clones are kept and a portion is missing. The sample includes some 50,000 clones, about four fifths of them seen just once. The germline V and J ends were trimmed by 1 base and 3 bases, with 6 bases remaining between them. CDR3 length equals 13 residues. Per the germline V gene, CDR1 is LNHDA and CDR2 is SQIVND (reference sequence). This clonotype originated in a newborn boy with IPEX syndrome. What was sequenced was cord blood. The gene calls are TRBV19 and TRBJ1-1; D is perhaps TRBD1 (5 bases). The CDR3 is CASSIGGDTEAFF. The CDR3 DNA follows: TGTGCCAGTAGTATAGGAGGGGACACTGAAGCTTTCTTT.